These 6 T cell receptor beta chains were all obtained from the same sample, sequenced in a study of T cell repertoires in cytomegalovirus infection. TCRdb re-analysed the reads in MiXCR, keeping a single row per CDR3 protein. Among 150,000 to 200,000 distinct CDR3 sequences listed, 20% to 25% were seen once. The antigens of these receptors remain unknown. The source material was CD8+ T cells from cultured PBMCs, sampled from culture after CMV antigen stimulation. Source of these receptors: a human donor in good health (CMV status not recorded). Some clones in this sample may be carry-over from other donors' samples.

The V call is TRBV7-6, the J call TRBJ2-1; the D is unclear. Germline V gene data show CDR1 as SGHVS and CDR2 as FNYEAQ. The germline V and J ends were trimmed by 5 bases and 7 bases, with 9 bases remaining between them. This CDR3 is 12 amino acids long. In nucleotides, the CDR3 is TGTGCCAGCAGCCCTACACAGAATGAGCAGTTCTTC. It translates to CASSPTQNEQFF.

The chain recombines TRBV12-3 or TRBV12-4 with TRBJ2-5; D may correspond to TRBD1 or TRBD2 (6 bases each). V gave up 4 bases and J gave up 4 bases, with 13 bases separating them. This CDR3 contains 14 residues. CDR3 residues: CASSSWGAGETQYF. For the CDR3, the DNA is TGTGCCAGCAGTTCCTGGGGGGCGGGAGAGACCCAGTACTTC.

For the CDR3, the DNA is TGCGCCAGCAGCCAAGAGAGGTCTGCGAACACCGGGGAGCTGTTTTTT. Protein sequence: CASSQERSANTGELFF. J is TRBJ2-2 and V is TRBV4-1; no firm D call. CDR1 is MGHRA and CDR2 is YSYEKL in the germline V gene. Between the trimmed V and J ends, which lost 0 bases and 0 bases, there was a span of 8 bases. The CDR3 length is 16 residues.

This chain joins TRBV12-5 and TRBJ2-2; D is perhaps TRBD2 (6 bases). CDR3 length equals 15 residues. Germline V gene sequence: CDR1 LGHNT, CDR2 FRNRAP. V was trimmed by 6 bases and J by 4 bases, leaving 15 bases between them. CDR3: CASGSGPGVTGELFF. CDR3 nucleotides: TGTGCTAGTGGGTCGGGGCCGGGAGTCACCGGGGAGCTGTTTTTT.

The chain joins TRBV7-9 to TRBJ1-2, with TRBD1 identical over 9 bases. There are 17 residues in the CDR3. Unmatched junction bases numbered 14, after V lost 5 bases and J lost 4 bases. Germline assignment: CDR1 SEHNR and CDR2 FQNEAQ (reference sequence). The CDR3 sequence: CASSPPGTGSPGYGYTF. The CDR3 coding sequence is TGTGCCAGCAGCCCTCCCGGGACAGGGTCCCCAGGCTATGGCTACACCTTC.

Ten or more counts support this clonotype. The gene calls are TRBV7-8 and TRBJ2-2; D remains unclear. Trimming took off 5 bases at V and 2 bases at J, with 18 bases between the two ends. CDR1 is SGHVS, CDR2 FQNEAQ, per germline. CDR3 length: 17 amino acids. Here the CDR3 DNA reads TGTGCCAGCAGCCAACGGCTTCAGGAGACAAACACCGGGGAGCTGTTTTTT. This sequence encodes CASSQRLQETNTGELFF.